This TCR beta chain came from a study of T-cell reconstitution after alpha-beta-depleted transplantation in children. The study, taken as a whole, reports: Diversity of TCRbeta at day 60 was high in some patients, arising from surviving recipient T cells and thymic progenitors. Expanded graft clones numbering several hundred reportedly gave rise to alpha-beta T cells about two months after transplant. By one year post-transplant, T-cell counts and diversity largely arose from T cells that were newly produced.

At least ten counts were recorded for this clonotype. Its antigen is unidentified. Unique molecular identifiers were used to barcode this TCRbeta library. Each CDR3 protein gets one entry after TCRdb re-called the PCR reads with MiXCR. The sample contains approximately 630,000 distinct CDR3 sequences, around 14% of which appear only once. The V gene's germline CDR1 is MDHEN and CDR2 SYDVKM. V was cut by 8 bases and J by 5 bases, with 4 bases left in between. The CDR3 sequence is 10 residues long. This chain joins TRBV28 and TRBJ1-5, with no clear D. This receptor was obtained from a girl aged 2-10 years with congenital amegakaryocytic thrombocytopenia, due to receive a stem cell transplant. Sample: PBMCs, taken before TCRalphabeta/CD19-depleted stem cell transplant. CDR3 nucleotide sequence: TGTGCCAGCGGTTATCAGCCCCAGCATTTT. Protein: CASGYQPQHF.